This entry features one T cell receptor (beta chain) sequence. What it binds is unknown. This sample is part of a study of T cell responses to AZD1222 COVID-19 vaccine. Sequenced by immunoSEQ multiplex PCR; TCRdb stores in-frame clones only, minus some. This sample yields around 60,000 clones, of which about 89% are seen a single time; about 5.7% belongs to the top ten. Germline CDR1 is MDHEN and CDR2 is SYDVKM. The V end lost 3 bases, the J end lost 8 bases, and 14 bases lay between the germline ends. This CDR3 comprises 15 residues. Findings and caveats of the study: The study identified only five to seven AZD1222 recipients as seropositive at baseline. The sample set comprised mostly white British donors with more females, and clonal diversity was possibly underestimated. CD4 TCRs covered the whole spike, strongest at regions 160-218 and 743-854.

The clonotype comes from an adult who received the MenACWY meningococcal vaccine as a control. The source was peripheral blood, collected 28 days after the second dose of the MenACWY control vaccine. The V gene is TRBV28, the J gene TRBJ1-6; D gene ambiguous. The CDR3 region is CASSFPSPFDSPLHF. The CDR3 nucleotides are TGTGCCAGCAGTTTCCCCAGTCCTTTTGATTCACCCCTCCACTTT.